This TCR beta chain emerged from a study of identical twins. From the 5' RACE reads, TCRdb called clonotypes with MiXCR, one entry per CDR3 protein. The sample consists of hundreds of thousands of distinct CDR3 sequences, 7% of them appearing once. The CDR3 has 14 residues. Germline V gene lookup returns CDR1 MDHEN and CDR2 SYDVKM. The V and J ends lost 5 bases and 1 base respectively, with 9 bases between them. This clonotype was detected ten times or more. The data also belong to a second study, concerning yellow fever vaccine responses in identical twins.

This chain links TRBV28 with TRBJ2-1; the D is unclear. Source material: memory (CD45RO+) T cells sorted from blood. This sequence originates from a woman under 30 in good health. The CDR3: CASSVDESYNEQFF. CDR3 nucleotides: TGTGCCAGCAGTGTCGACGAGTCCTACAATGAGCAGTTCTTC.